The present T cell receptor (beta chain) was sequenced within a study of T-cell reconstitution after alpha-beta-depleted transplantation in children. Overall study results and limits: T-cell numbers and diversity, one year after transplant, stemmed largely from T cells that were newly produced. As was reported, about two months after transplant, alpha-beta T cells came from several hundred expanded graft clones.

TCRbeta library preparation incorporated unique molecular identifiers. Each CDR3 protein is one row after TCRdb ran MiXCR on the PCR reads. The data show about 590,000 distinct CDR3 sequences, roughly 13% seen once. This clonotype was seen a handful of times. Its antigen is as yet unknown. The source material was PBMCs, mostly from graft donor cells, sampled 360 days after TCRalphabeta/CD19-depleted stem cell transplant. This TCR came from a male patient younger than 18 who had a stem cell transplant for acute myeloid leukemia, so the T cells may come from the graft donor.

The CDR3 region has the DNA TGTGCCAGCAGTTTATTCGCGACGATAGCCAAAAACATTCAGTACTTC. Protein sequence: CASSLFATIAKNIQYF. V and J are TRBV27 and TRBJ2-4, with D hard to call. This CDR3 region has 16 residues. V lost 1 base to trimming and J lost 0 bases, with 10 bases between them. CDR1 and CDR2 (germline): MNHEY, SMNVEV (reference sequence).